The entry below describes one T cell receptor beta chain. Its antigen is currently unknown. These data come from a study of cytomegalovirus exposure and HLA in healthy donors. Overall study results and limits: In a later analysis, HLA-associated beta chains showed higher expansion and lower generation probabilities than comparable chains. Accurate prediction of most subjects' HLA-A and HLA-B alleles from TCR beta sequences was reported.

Germline-derived CDR1 and CDR2 are SGHNT and YENEEA. V lost 0 bases, J lost 6 bases, and 13 bases lay in between. The CDR3 loop spans 15 amino acids. 13 Jbeta primers and 60 Vbeta primers were used for the PCR. The assay was immunoSEQ multiplex PCR, and TCRdb's table has in-frame clones only and misses some. Among under 130,000 clones listed, under 85% were seen once. The source of this sequence is a man aged 50 or older in good health and CMV-seropositive. Specimen: PBMCs. The genes are TRBV11-3 and TRBJ2-3; weak D call: TRBD1 (5 bases). CDR3 amino acids: CASSLDQGSQDTQYF. In DNA, the CDR3 is TGTGCCAGCAGCTTAGATCAGGGCAGCCAGGATACGCAGTATTTT. Based on the CDR3 plus reference TRBV11-3 and TRBJ2-3, the full variable domain is EAGVVQSPRYKIIEKKQPVAFWCNPISGHNTLYWYLQNLGQGPELLIRYENEEAVDDSQLPKDRFSAERLKGVDSTLKIQPAELGDSAVYLCASSLDQGSQDTQYFGPGTRLTVL.